This entry lists 5 T cell receptor beta chains sequenced from one sample in a study of T cell clonality in common variable immunodeficiency. Profiling relied on immunoSEQ multiplex PCR, and the TCRdb table lists in-frame clones only, not all of them. Altogether roughly 34,000 clones were found in the sample, and no singletons occur. Source material: peripheral blood mononuclear cells. These receptors were taken from a person aged 18 to 75 in good health.

This clone was observed at least ten times. Sequencing ends 3 residues short of the CDR3 end; the germline J gene provides the rest. The rearrangement uses TRBV20-1 and TRBJ1-3; 7 nucleotides agree with TRBD1. The CDR3 totals 14 residues. Per germline, CDR1 DFQATT and CDR2 SNEGSKA (reference sequence). The V segment lost 3 bases and the J segment 0 bases; nucleotides outside the gene matches: 2. The CDR3: CSARGQNSGNTIYF. The DNA read from the CDR3 is TGCAGTGCTAGGGGACAGAACTCTGGAAACACC.

This clone was counted ten times or more. The CDR3 end lies 3 residues beyond the end of the read and is filled in from the germline J gene. The chain combines TRBV20-1 with TRBJ1-5, with D uncertain. Trimming shortened V by 7 bases and J by 0 bases, and 13 bases separated the two germline ends. The CDR3 runs to 14 residues. Germline CDR1 and CDR2: DFQATT and SNEGSKA (reference sequence). The CDR3 spells CSVMSGNSNQPQHF. CDR3 bases read: TGCAGTGTTATGTCGGGGAATAGCAATCAGCCC.

This clone was recorded at least ten times. CDR3 DNA, as far as it was read: TGTGCCTGGAGTGGAGGCGGGAGGGCGTACAATGAG. Protein: CAWSGGGRAYNE. The CDR3 in its entirety is CAWSGGGRAYNEQFF. The rearrangement uses TRBV30 and TRBJ2-1; 9 nucleotides agree with TRBD2. Sequencing ends 3 residues short of the CDR3 end; the germline J gene provides the rest. The CDR3 sequence is 15 residues long. Germline loops: CDR1 GTSNPN, CDR2 SVGIG (reference sequence). After removal of 1 base from V and 4 bases from J, the junction contained 5 bases not matched to a gene.

This clone was picked up many times. The read is 3 residues too short to cover the CDR3 end, so that end is filled in from the germline J gene. The V call is TRBV20-1, the J call TRBJ2-4; a weak D match, TRBD2 (7 bases). The ends were cut back, 6 bases at V and 0 bases at J, with 15 bases in the middle. The CDR3 has 15 residues. Germline V gene data show CDR1 as DFQATT and CDR2 as SNEGSKA (reference sequence). CDR3 bases read: TGCAGTGCGCCGAAGGGGGAGGGAGCCAAAAACATT. This gives the protein CSAPKGEGAKNI. The full CDR3 protein reads CSAPKGEGAKNIQYF.

As regards this clone: The CDR3 end lies 3 residues beyond the end of the read and is filled in from the germline J gene. This chain connects TRBV19 to TRBJ1-1; D not resolved. Trimming pared 5 bases from V and 5 bases from J, leaving 24 bases between. Germline V gene lookup returns CDR1 LNHDA and CDR2 SQIVND (reference sequence). The CDR3 totals 17 residues. The CDR3 region is CASSSAGRVAGGTEAFF. Incomplete CDR3 DNA: TGTGCCAGTAGTTCGGCGGGTAGGGTTGCTGGTGGTACTGAA.